A single sample is the source of the 28 T cell receptor beta chains below, sequenced in a study of blood T cell repertoires in COVID-19. The method was immunoSEQ multiplex PCR; TCRdb's version includes in-frame clones alone and lacks a portion of them. The profile covers roughly 200,000 clones, with more than 85% appearing a single time and 3% to 3.5% taken by the ten largest. The source material was peripheral blood. These TCRs come from a man in his sixties with acute or convalescent COVID-19.

This chain joins TRBV18 and TRBJ1-6, with D tentatively TRBD1 (5 bases). The CDR3 runs 15 residues. Germline-derived CDR1 and CDR2 are KGHSH and LQKENI. V lost 2 bases, J lost 7 bases, and 12 bases lay in between. CDR3: CASSPLDSGNSPLHF. CDR3 bases: TGTGCCAGCTCACCATTAGACAGTGGGAATTCACCCCTCCACTTT.

The CDR3 region is CAWIESTVYTEAFF. The CDR3 bases are TGTGCCTGGATTGAAAGTACAGTATACACTGAAGCTTTCTTT. This chain uses TRBV30 with TRBJ1-1; no clear D. The CDR3 runs to 14 residues. The germline CDR1 and CDR2 sequences are GTSNPN and SVGIG (reference sequence). V lost 4 bases, J lost 3 bases, and 15 bases lay in between. Drawing the rest from reference TRBV30 and TRBJ1-1, the complete variable domain is SQTIHQWPATLVQPVGSPLSLECTVEGTSNPNLYWYRQAAGRGLQLLFYSVGIGQISSEVPQNLSASRPQDRQFILSSKKLLLSDSGFYLCAWIESTVYTEAFFGQGTRLTVV.

V usage is TRBV16 and J usage is TRBJ1-5; a weak D match, TRBD1 (5 bases). The CDR3 has 15 amino acids. Trimming shortened V by 1 base and J by 6 bases, and 13 bases separated the two germline ends. The germline gives CDR1 KGHSY, CDR2 FQNENV. For the CDR3, the DNA is TGTGCCAGCAGCCAATTGGGCAGGGTTTTTCAGCCCCAGCATTTT. Amino acids: CASSQLGRVFQPQHF. The full variable domain, in which reference TRBV16 and TRBJ1-5 provide the parts outside the CDR3, is GEEVAQTPKHLVRGEGQKAKLYCAPIKGHSYVFWYQQVLKNEFKFLISFQNENVFDETGMPKERFSAKCLPNSPCSLEIQATKLEDSAVYFCASSQLGRVFQPQHFGDGTRLSIL.

V and J are TRBV25-1 and TRBJ2-7, with 9 bases lining up with TRBD1. Germline V gives CDR1 MGHDK, CDR2 SYGVNS. Germline trimming cut 1 base from V and 2 bases from J; bases unmatched to any gene: 3. The CDR3 runs 15 residues. The CDR3 DNA reads as TGTGCCAGCAGTGAATCGTGGACAGGGGCCTACGAGCAGTACTTC. Its protein is CASSESWTGAYEQYF.

The chain joins TRBV6-5 to TRBJ2-5, with D possibly being TRBD1 (6 bases). Germline V gene lookup returns CDR1 MNHEY and CDR2 SVGAGI. V shed 7 bases and J shed 7 bases, with 22 bases lying between them. This CDR3 is built from 15 residues. The CDR3 protein is CASNTDRSPPGTQYF. The CDR3 bases are TGTGCCAGCAACACCGACAGGAGCCCGCCGGGGACCCAGTACTTC.

The chain recombines TRBV6-5 with TRBJ2-3, with D possibly TRBD2 on 7 matching bases. This CDR3 has 15 residues. V was shortened by 8 bases and J by 0 bases, with 15 bases between the two germline ends. Germline CDR1 reads MNHEY; CDR2 reads SVGAGI. The CDR3 here is CASWGASGSTDTQYF. CDR3 nucleotide sequence: TGTGCCAGCTGGGGGGCTAGCGGAAGCACAGATACGCAGTATTTT.

This clone was seen only once. V usage is TRBV28 and J usage is TRBJ2-1, with D unresolved. V shed 5 bases and J shed 1 base, with 3 bases lying between them. CDR1 and CDR2 (germline): MDHEN, SYDVKM. This CDR3 comprises 12 residues. The CDR3: CASSLSYNEQFF. DNA of the CDR3: TGTGCCAGCAGTCTATCCTACAATGAGCAGTTCTTC. Together with reference TRBV28 and TRBJ2-1, the CDR3 gives the full variable domain: DVKVTQSSRYLVKRTGEKVFLECVQDMDHENMFWYRQDPGLGLRLIYFSYDVKMKEKGDIPEGYSVSREKKERFSLILESASTNQTSMYLCASSLSYNEQFFGPGTRLTVL.

The CDR3 spells CASMASGGQETQYF. In nucleotides, the CDR3 is TGTGCCAGCATGGCTAGCGGGGGCCAAGAGACCCAGTACTTC. The chain links TRBV3-1 (or the pseudogene TRBV3-2) to TRBJ2-5; TRBD2 agrees at 10 bases. The CDR3 totals 14 residues. Losses at the gene ends were 7 bases for V and 1 base for J; bases not matched to a gene: 3. The germline gives CDR1 LGHDT, CDR2 YNNKEL (reference sequence).

The V gene is TRBV7-6, the J gene TRBJ2-2, with 9 bases identical to TRBD1. V lost 4 bases, J lost 8 bases, and 11 bases stayed unmatched. Germline CDR1 reads SGHVS; CDR2 reads FNYEAQ. The length of the CDR3 is 16 residues. CDR3 sequence: CASSYGQGNWRGELFF. The CDR3 DNA reads TGTGCCAGCAGCTACGGACAGGGGAACTGGAGGGGGGAGCTGTTTTTT.

The chain is built from TRBV19 and TRBJ2-2; perhaps TRBD1 as D (6 bases). Trimming removed 1 base from V and 6 bases from J, with 12 bases in between. There are 15 residues in the CDR3. Germline V gene lookup returns CDR1 LNHDA and CDR2 SQIVND (reference sequence). Here the CDR3 reads CASSIANRVPGELFF. In nucleotides, the CDR3 is TGTGCCAGTAGTATAGCGAACAGGGTTCCCGGGGAGCTGTTTTTT.

The V call is TRBV3-1 (or the pseudogene TRBV3-2), the J call TRBJ1-2; 10 bases line up with TRBD1. V was clipped by 4 bases and J by 2 bases; unmatched bases: 1. The CDR3 consists of 14 residues. Germline CDR1 is LGHDT and CDR2 is YNNKEL (reference sequence). The CDR3 DNA follows: TGTGCCAGCAGCCCGGGACAGGGGAACTATGGCTACACCTTC. The encoded protein is CASSPGQGNYGYTF.

The chain joins TRBV5-1 to TRBJ1-2, with 12 bases lining up with TRBD1. V trimming: 3 bases; J trimming: 8 bases; junction bases outside the gene matches: 5. This CDR3 contains 14 residues. Germline V gene lookup returns CDR1 SGHRS and CDR2 YFSETQ. In DNA, the CDR3 is TGCGCCAGCAGCTCCGGGACAGGGGGCGGCGGCTACACCTTC. It yields the protein CASSSGTGGGGYTF.

The chain combines TRBV27 with TRBJ1-6; D remains ambiguous. V was trimmed by 8 bases and J by 6 bases, leaving 14 bases between them. Per germline, CDR1 MNHEY and CDR2 SMNVEV (reference sequence). CDR3 size: 14 residues. The CDR3 DNA reads TGTGCCAGCGCCTTCCAGGTTGTTAATTCACCCCTCCACTTT. Translated, it gives CASAFQVVNSPLHF.

The V call is TRBV11-2, the J call TRBJ1-3; 7 positions agree with TRBD1. This CDR3 region has 17 residues. J lost 0 bases, V lost 5 bases, and 10 bases had no gene match. Germline V gene lookup returns CDR1 SGHAT and CDR2 FQNNGV. The CDR3 is CASSHTGAGSSGNTIYF. CDR3 coding DNA: TGTGCCAGCAGCCATACAGGGGCCGGCAGCTCTGGAAACACCATATATTTT.

This clone turned up a few times. J is TRBJ2-3 and V is TRBV6-5; D call uncertain. With 7 bases removed from V and 4 bases from J, the gap between germline ends came to 9 bases. The CDR3 loop spans 12 amino acids. Germline CDR1 is MNHEY and CDR2 is SVGAGI. CDR3 protein: CASTSIADTQYF. In DNA, the CDR3 is TGTGCCAGCACGTCCATAGCAGATACGCAGTATTTT.

The chain carries TRBV5-1 and TRBJ2-5; D perhaps matches TRBD1 (6 bases). CDR1 and CDR2 (germline): SGHRS, YFSETQ. The CDR3 sequence is 14 residues long. Trimming left V 0 bases short and J 4 bases short, with 10 bases between. CDR3 region: CASSLEGRGETQYF. CDR3 in DNA: TGCGCCAGCAGCTTGGAAGGCAGGGGAGAGACCCAGTACTTC. The full variable domain, completed using reference TRBV5-1 and TRBJ2-5, is KAGVTQTPRYLIKTRGQQVTLSCSPISGHRSVSWYQQTPGQGLQFLFEYFSETQRNKGNFPGRFSGRQFSNSRSEMNVSTLELGDSALYLCASSLEGRGETQYFGPGTRLLVL.

In DNA form, the CDR3 reads TGTGCCAGTAGTATAGACCGACAGATAGGAGAAAAACTGTTTTTT. Amino acids: CASSIDRQIGEKLFF. The V and J genes are TRBV19 and TRBJ1-4; tentative D call: TRBD1 (5 bases). The CDR3 is 15 amino acids. Looked up from germline, CDR1 is LNHDA and CDR2 is SQIVND (reference sequence). V was shortened by 0 bases and J by 8 bases, with 13 bases between the two germline ends.

Turning to this clone: Relative to the germline gene, one junction end is altered; a read error may explain this. Other DNA sequences in the same sample also yield this CDR3. The chain links TRBV5-6 to TRBJ1-2; D unresolved. The CDR3 totals 13 residues. Germline lookup yields CDR1 SGHDT and CDR2 YYEEEE. CDR3 protein: CASSLALDYGYTF. In DNA, the CDR3 is TGTGCTAGCAGCTTGGCCCTTGACTATGGCTACACCTTC.

CDR3 DNA: TGTGCCAGCAGCTTAGACAGGAGCTCCTACAATGAGCAGTTCTTC. Amino acids: CASSLDRSSYNEQFF. The rearrangement uses TRBV7-6 and TRBJ2-1; possibly TRBD1 for D (5 bases). V was pared by 1 base and J by 0 bases, with 7 bases between. There are 15 residues in the CDR3. Germline CDR1 is SGHVS and CDR2 is FNYEAQ.

The chain couples TRBV7-7 to TRBJ2-1; D might be TRBD2 (5 bases). The CDR3 is made up of 15 amino acids. Germline CDR1 is SSHAT and CDR2 is FNYEAQ (reference sequence). Trimming removed 5 bases from V and 0 bases from J, with 11 bases in between. The CDR3 nucleotides read TGTGCCAGCAGCCGGGGAGAGGGCTCCTACAATGAGCAGTTCTTC. This encodes CASSRGEGSYNEQFF.

The chain joins TRBV2 to TRBJ1-2; 8 positions match TRBD1. Looked up from germline, CDR1 is SNHLY and CDR2 is FYNNEI. After removal of 6 bases from V and 2 bases from J, the junction contained 14 bases not matched to a gene. This CDR3 contains 17 residues. For the CDR3, the DNA is TGTGCCAGCAGAGGGGGGAGACAGGGGAGGGAGAACTATGGCTACACCTTC. Encoded protein: CASRGGRQGRENYGYTF.

This clone appeared many times. The chain joins TRBV7-8 to TRBJ1-2, with D perhaps TRBD1 (5 bases). Trimming stripped 1 base from V and 3 bases from J, with 9 bases between. The V gene's germline CDR1 is SGHVS and CDR2 FQNEAQ. CDR3 length equals 14 residues. The CDR3 loop is CASSLGQTDYGYTF. As DNA, the CDR3 is TGTGCCAGCAGCTTAGGACAGACCGACTATGGCTACACCTTC.

This rearrangement joins TRBV5-5 to TRBJ2-5; possible D gene TRBD2, 6 bases. V was pared by 4 bases and J by 4 bases, with 14 bases between. The CDR3 has 14 residues. Germline V gives CDR1 SGHKS, CDR2 YYEKEE (reference sequence). CDR3 protein: CASSPGGITETQYF. For the CDR3, the DNA is TGTGCCAGCAGCCCTGGAGGGATAACAGAGACCCAGTACTTC.

The V and J genes are TRBV5-1 and TRBJ1-2; 7 bases are a match to TRBD1. Germline V lookup: CDR1 SGHRS, CDR2 YFSETQ. V was pared by 2 bases and J by 3 bases, with 4 bases of the junction left unmatched. This CDR3 spans 14 amino acids. CDR3 nucleotide sequence: TGCGCCAGCAGCTTCGATGGGACAGACTATGGCTACACCTTC. Protein sequence: CASSFDGTDYGYTF.

This chain connects TRBV29-1 to TRBJ2-5, with TRBD1 identical over 10 bases. Per the germline V gene, CDR1 is SQVTM and CDR2 is ANQGSEA. The CDR3 has 12 amino acids. The ends lost 7 bases at V and 4 bases at J; junction bases unmatched: 3. CDR3 sequence reads: CSAGQGGETQYF. The CDR3 DNA reads as TGCAGCGCAGGACAGGGGGGAGAGACCCAGTACTTC.

V is TRBV24-1 and J is TRBJ1-2, with 9 positions matching TRBD1. Looked up from germline, CDR1 is KGHDR and CDR2 is SFDVKD. The CDR3 totals 13 residues. The ends lost 9 bases at V and 2 bases at J; junction bases unmatched: 3. CDR3 loop: CATGGQGNYGYTF. In DNA form, the CDR3 reads TGTGCCACCGGGGGACAGGGCAACTATGGCTACACCTTC.

With regard to this clone: Other DNA sequences in this specimen translate into the identical CDR3. This sequence joins TRBV7-9 and TRBJ2-7; the match to TRBD1 covers 9 bases. Germline CDR1 reads SEHNR; CDR2 reads FQNEAQ (reference sequence). Unmatched junction bases numbered 2, after V lost 1 base and J lost 1 base. The CDR3 is 15 amino acids. Here the CDR3 reads CASSLGGTGSYEQYF. The CDR3 DNA follows: TGTGCCAGCAGCTTAGGGGGGACAGGGTCCTACGAGCAGTACTTC.

J is TRBJ2-1 and V is TRBV7-2; D might be TRBD1 (6 bases). This CDR3 is 15 amino acids long. Trimming stripped 4 bases from V and 2 bases from J, with 12 bases between. CDR1 and CDR2 (germline): SGHTA, FQGNSA. CDR3 in DNA: TGTGCCAGCAGCTCAGGGGCTTATGCCTACAATGAGCAGTTCTTC. Protein: CASSSGAYAYNEQFF.